This TCR beta chain was retrieved from a study of cytomegalovirus exposure and HLA in healthy donors. Study-wide results and caveats: Analyzed later, association rates of TCRs varied across HLA loci, with DRB1 most and HLA-C fewest.

The CDR3 sequence is 17 residues long. The V segment lost 4 bases and the J segment 1 base; nucleotides outside the gene matches: 8. Germline V lookup: CDR1 GTSNPN, CDR2 SVGIG (reference sequence). Concerning this clone: Its antigen remains unknown.

60 Vbeta and 13 Jbeta primers were used in PCR. Generated by immunoSEQ multiplex PCR, the TCRdb table keeps only in-frame clones and is missing some. Of 100,000 or so clones listed, about 79% are singletons. The sample consisted of PBMCs. The clonotype comes from a female donor in good health and CMV-seropositive. The J gene is TRBJ1-6, the V gene TRBV30; 9 nucleotides align to TRBD1. The CDR3 spells CAWTIDRGVSYNSPLHF. In DNA, the CDR3 is TGTGCCTGGACCATAGACAGGGGGGTATCCTATAATTCACCCCTCCACTTT.